One and the same sample provided the 10 T cell receptor beta chains below, sequenced in a study of Ad26.COV2.S vaccination and SARS-CoV-2 variants. Treatment of the sample: roughly 19 received Ad26.COV2.S at low or high dose, single or two shots; about five received placebo; per-sample allocation not given. Sampling was done on day 63 after the first vaccine or placebo injection. Profiled with immunoSEQ multiplex PCR; TCRdb holds only in-frame clones, not every one. The table records hundreds of thousands of clones, 70% to 90% of them present only once. This material consisted of peripheral blood, taken in a trial of Ad26.COV2.S vaccine versus placebo. The receptors derive from a person between 18 and 65 years old who received the Ad26.COV2.S COVID-19 vaccine or a placebo.

The genes are TRBV5-1 and TRBJ1-1; D is uncertain. Trimming removed 4 bases at V and 3 bases at J, with 13 bases between. CDR3 length: 14 residues. Germline CDR1 is SGHRS and CDR2 is YFSETQ. The CDR3 here is CASSPGTADTEAFF. CDR3 nucleotides: TGCGCCAGCAGCCCCGGTACAGCAGACACTGAAGCTTTCTTT.

The rearrangement uses TRBV6-5 and TRBJ2-7, with D tentatively TRBD2 (7 bases). The CDR3 extends over 14 amino acids. The germline V and J ends were trimmed by 7 bases and 4 bases, with 17 bases remaining between them. Germline CDR1 MNHEY, CDR2 SVGAGI. The CDR3 is CASTPPGGSYEQYF. CDR3 DNA: TGTGCCAGCACCCCGCCGGGGGGCTCTTACGAGCAGTACTTC.

The chain links TRBV6-2 or TRBV6-3 to TRBJ1-5; TRBD1 aligns across 8 bases. J gave up 3 bases and V 6 bases, and 10 bases lay outside the gene matches. The CDR3 is 16 amino acids. Germline V gives CDR1 MNHEY, CDR2 SVGEGT. The DNA for the CDR3 is TGTGCCAGCAGCCGGGGGGGACAGGCGTACAATCAGCCCCAGCATTTT. This gives the protein CASSRGGQAYNQPQHF.

The rearrangement links TRBV3-1 (or the pseudogene TRBV3-2) to TRBJ1-5, with 12 nucleotides matching TRBD1. The CDR3 sequence is 15 residues long. V trimming: 5 bases; J trimming: 7 bases; junction bases outside the gene matches: 6. Germline CDR1 is LGHDT and CDR2 is YNNKEL (reference sequence). CDR3 coding DNA: TGTGCCAGCAGCTCCGGGACAGGGGGCCCCCAGCCCCAGCATTTT. Amino acid sequence: CASSSGTGGPQPQHF.

This sequence joins TRBV19 and TRBJ2-2; D is uncertain. Germline assignment: CDR1 LNHDA and CDR2 SQIVND (reference sequence). This CDR3 comprises 15 residues. Trimming stripped 4 bases from V and 0 bases from J, with 9 bases between. The CDR3 sequence is CASSKRNPNTGELFF. As DNA, the CDR3 is TGTGCCAGTAGTAAAAGGAACCCGAACACCGGGGAGCTGTTTTTT.

There are a few counts of this clone. The CDR3 here is CATSRDSGYETQYF. CDR3 nucleotides: TGTGCCACCAGCAGAGACAGCGGGTATGAGACCCAGTACTTC. The chain combines TRBV15 with TRBJ2-5; tentative D call: TRBD2 (6 bases). This CDR3 is built from 14 residues. Trimming left V 0 bases short and J 5 bases short, with 10 bases between. Germline V gives CDR1 LNHNV, CDR2 YYDKDF (reference sequence).

The V gene is TRBV5-1, the J gene TRBJ2-5, with 9 nucleotides matching TRBD2. Trimming at V came to 4 bases and at J to 4 bases, leaving 2 bases not matched to a gene. Germline-derived CDR1 and CDR2 are SGHRS and YFSETQ. The CDR3 has 13 amino acids. CDR3 sequence (DNA): TGCGCCAGCAGCGGTAGCGGGAGAGAGACCCAGTACTTC. This translates into CASSGSGRETQYF.

V and J are TRBV6-2 or TRBV6-3 and TRBJ1-5; 10 positions match TRBD1. The CDR3 is 15 residues long. Trimming cost V 2 bases and J 5 bases; bases outside gene matches: 3. Germline CDR1 MNHEY, CDR2 SVGEGT. As DNA, the CDR3 is TGTGCCAGCAGTTACGGACAGGGGGGGTATCAGCCCCAGCATTTT. Amino acids: CASSYGQGGYQPQHF.

For this clone: It may be a read error: a sequence one base away is much more abundant. This rearrangement joins TRBV7-6 to TRBJ1-2; D is unresolved. Per the germline V gene, CDR1 is SGHVS and CDR2 is FNYEAQ. Trimming removed 5 bases from V and 1 base from J, with 8 bases in between. The CDR3 has 13 residues. CDR3 sequence reads: CASSPGINYGYTF. CDR3 DNA sequence: TGTGCCAGCAGCCCCGGAATTAACTATGGCTACACCTTC.

This clone has a count of ten or more. V gene TRBV30 combines with J gene TRBJ1-3; 10 bases agree with TRBD1. Per germline, CDR1 GTSNPN and CDR2 SVGIG (reference sequence). The CDR3 runs 15 residues. With 2 bases clipped from V and 9 bases from J, the junction kept 10 bases outside the gene matches. The CDR3 DNA is TGTGCCTGGAGTACGGGACAGGGGCGACGGGGCACCATATATTTT. Encoded protein: CAWSTGQGRRGTIYF. Supplemented by reference TRBV30 and TRBJ1-3, the full variable domain reads SQTIHQWPATLVQPVGSPLSLECTVEGTSNPNLYWYRQAAGRGLQLLFYSVGIGQISSEVPQNLSASRPQDRQFILSSKKLLLSDSGFYLCAWSTGQGRRGTIYFGEGSWLTVV.